The entry that follows covers one TCR beta chain sequence. In its sample, this clonotype was seen many times. The antigen it recognizes is unknown. The input lacks base qualities; no much larger clone sits a single base away. Full-length TCR variable regions were amplified by 5' RACE PCR with constant-region reverse primers, followed by semi-nested PCR with Nested Universal Primer A. The ReliaPrep RNA Cell Miniprep System was used to extract total RNA, which was then reverse transcribed into 5'RACE-ready cDNA with the SMARTer RACE 5'/3' Kit. Full-length TCR alpha and beta libraries were barcoded with multiplex adaptors and sequenced on an Illumina MiSeq. The paper's processing steps were these. For each of nine subset-tissue groups, sequencing data from the five patients were pooled, and the groups were compared by unsupervised clustering of TCR gene usage. The Morisita-Horn index, with shared sequences weighted by their contribution to each repertoire, was used to calculate repertoire similarity. TCRdb applied fastp at Q25 and MiXCR to the public reads, then kept only in-frame beta chains. Each record represents a unique CDR3 protein, reported with the most common genes and DNA among its rows. The V and J calls come from TCRdb's annotation, not from the publication. For this sample the table gives roughly 11,000 distinct CDR3 sequences, of which 27% were detected only once. The ten largest clones capture under 3.5% of the sample.

These data originate in a study (dated by TCRdb to 2014 to 2015). Background on the whole study: The study tested whether tumor-infiltrating Tregs in breast cancer are recruited from blood Tregs or converted in situ from other CD4+ T cell subsets.

Tregs were isolated as CD4+CD25+CD127-/low cells. Tregs, naive and memory CD4+ T cells from tumor, blood and ipsilateral draining lymph nodes of 5 or 6 breast cancer patients underwent full-length TCR alpha and beta sequencing. Tumor tissue and lymph nodes obtained from ipsilateral axillary dissection were perfused with PBS, minced and then digested with collagenase I and hyaluronidase. Mononuclear cells from lymph nodes or around 53 ml of peripheral blood were isolated by Ficoll density gradient centrifugation. FACS confirmed that the sorted cell populations were more than 90% pure. Points the paper makes about the study in general: The TCR alpha and beta sequences of tumor-infiltrating Tregs showed the greatest overlap with tumor naive CD4+ T cells, followed by blood naive CD4+ T cells. Rather than covering whole repertoires, validation in the larger cohort was restricted to a single TCR beta V-J rearrangement. Tumor memory CD4+ T cell TCR gene usage clustered with blood and lymph node memory CD4+ cells and lymph node naive CD4+ cells.

Taken from cysteine to phenylalanine, the CDR3 has 11 residues. Of the read, only the CDR3 DNA is kept; its 33 bases are in frame from base 1. Trimming costs V 6 bases and J 5 bases, and their ends lie 4 bases apart. This receptor chain uses TRBV12-3 or TRBV12-4 and TRBJ2-2, with the identity of the D gene unclear. This sequence was found in a female donor with breast cancer. The sample comprised Tregs sorted from a lymph node. The nucleotide sequence is given as TGTGCCAGCAGCGGGACCGGGGAGCTGTTTTTT. This is translated as CASSGTGELFF.